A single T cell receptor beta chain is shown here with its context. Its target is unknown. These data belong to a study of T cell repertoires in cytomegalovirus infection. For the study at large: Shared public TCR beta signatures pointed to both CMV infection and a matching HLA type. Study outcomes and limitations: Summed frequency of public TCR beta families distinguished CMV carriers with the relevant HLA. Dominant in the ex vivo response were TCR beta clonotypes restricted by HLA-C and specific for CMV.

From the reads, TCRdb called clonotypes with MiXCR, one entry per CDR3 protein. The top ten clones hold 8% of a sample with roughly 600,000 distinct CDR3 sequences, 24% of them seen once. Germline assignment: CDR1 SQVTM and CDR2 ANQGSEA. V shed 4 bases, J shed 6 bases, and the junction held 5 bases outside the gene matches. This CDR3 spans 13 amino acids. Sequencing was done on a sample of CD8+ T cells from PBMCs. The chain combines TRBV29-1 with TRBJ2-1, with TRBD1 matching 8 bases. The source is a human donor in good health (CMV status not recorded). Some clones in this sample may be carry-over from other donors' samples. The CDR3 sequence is CSVGTGIRNEQFF. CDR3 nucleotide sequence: TGCAGCGTTGGGACAGGGATCCGCAATGAGCAGTTCTTC.